This T cell receptor (beta chain) was sequenced in a study of identical twins. Germline loops: CDR1 KGHSH, CDR2 LQKENI. The CDR3 spans 13 residues. MiXCR was run by TCRdb on the 5' RACE reads, yielding one entry per CDR3 protein. This table holds 690,000 or so distinct CDR3 sequences, 5.5% to 6.5% found once. A word on this clonotype: One junction end does not reproduce the germline sequence, and a read error may be involved.

The chain recombines TRBV18 with TRBJ2-1; D gene uncertain. The receptor's source is a young man in good health. The specimen sequenced was naive T cells sorted from blood. The CDR3 loop reads CASSHSTSGDRVF. The DNA of the CDR3 is TGTGCCAGCTCACACTCGACATCCGGAGATAGGGTCTTC. Full variable domain (missing parts from reference TRBV18 and TRBJ2-1): NAGVMQNPRHLVRRRGQEARLRCSPMKGHSHVYWYRQLPEEGLKFMVYLQKENIIDESGMPKERFSAEFPKEGPSILRIQQVVRGDSAAYFCASSHSTSGDRVFGPGTRLTVL.